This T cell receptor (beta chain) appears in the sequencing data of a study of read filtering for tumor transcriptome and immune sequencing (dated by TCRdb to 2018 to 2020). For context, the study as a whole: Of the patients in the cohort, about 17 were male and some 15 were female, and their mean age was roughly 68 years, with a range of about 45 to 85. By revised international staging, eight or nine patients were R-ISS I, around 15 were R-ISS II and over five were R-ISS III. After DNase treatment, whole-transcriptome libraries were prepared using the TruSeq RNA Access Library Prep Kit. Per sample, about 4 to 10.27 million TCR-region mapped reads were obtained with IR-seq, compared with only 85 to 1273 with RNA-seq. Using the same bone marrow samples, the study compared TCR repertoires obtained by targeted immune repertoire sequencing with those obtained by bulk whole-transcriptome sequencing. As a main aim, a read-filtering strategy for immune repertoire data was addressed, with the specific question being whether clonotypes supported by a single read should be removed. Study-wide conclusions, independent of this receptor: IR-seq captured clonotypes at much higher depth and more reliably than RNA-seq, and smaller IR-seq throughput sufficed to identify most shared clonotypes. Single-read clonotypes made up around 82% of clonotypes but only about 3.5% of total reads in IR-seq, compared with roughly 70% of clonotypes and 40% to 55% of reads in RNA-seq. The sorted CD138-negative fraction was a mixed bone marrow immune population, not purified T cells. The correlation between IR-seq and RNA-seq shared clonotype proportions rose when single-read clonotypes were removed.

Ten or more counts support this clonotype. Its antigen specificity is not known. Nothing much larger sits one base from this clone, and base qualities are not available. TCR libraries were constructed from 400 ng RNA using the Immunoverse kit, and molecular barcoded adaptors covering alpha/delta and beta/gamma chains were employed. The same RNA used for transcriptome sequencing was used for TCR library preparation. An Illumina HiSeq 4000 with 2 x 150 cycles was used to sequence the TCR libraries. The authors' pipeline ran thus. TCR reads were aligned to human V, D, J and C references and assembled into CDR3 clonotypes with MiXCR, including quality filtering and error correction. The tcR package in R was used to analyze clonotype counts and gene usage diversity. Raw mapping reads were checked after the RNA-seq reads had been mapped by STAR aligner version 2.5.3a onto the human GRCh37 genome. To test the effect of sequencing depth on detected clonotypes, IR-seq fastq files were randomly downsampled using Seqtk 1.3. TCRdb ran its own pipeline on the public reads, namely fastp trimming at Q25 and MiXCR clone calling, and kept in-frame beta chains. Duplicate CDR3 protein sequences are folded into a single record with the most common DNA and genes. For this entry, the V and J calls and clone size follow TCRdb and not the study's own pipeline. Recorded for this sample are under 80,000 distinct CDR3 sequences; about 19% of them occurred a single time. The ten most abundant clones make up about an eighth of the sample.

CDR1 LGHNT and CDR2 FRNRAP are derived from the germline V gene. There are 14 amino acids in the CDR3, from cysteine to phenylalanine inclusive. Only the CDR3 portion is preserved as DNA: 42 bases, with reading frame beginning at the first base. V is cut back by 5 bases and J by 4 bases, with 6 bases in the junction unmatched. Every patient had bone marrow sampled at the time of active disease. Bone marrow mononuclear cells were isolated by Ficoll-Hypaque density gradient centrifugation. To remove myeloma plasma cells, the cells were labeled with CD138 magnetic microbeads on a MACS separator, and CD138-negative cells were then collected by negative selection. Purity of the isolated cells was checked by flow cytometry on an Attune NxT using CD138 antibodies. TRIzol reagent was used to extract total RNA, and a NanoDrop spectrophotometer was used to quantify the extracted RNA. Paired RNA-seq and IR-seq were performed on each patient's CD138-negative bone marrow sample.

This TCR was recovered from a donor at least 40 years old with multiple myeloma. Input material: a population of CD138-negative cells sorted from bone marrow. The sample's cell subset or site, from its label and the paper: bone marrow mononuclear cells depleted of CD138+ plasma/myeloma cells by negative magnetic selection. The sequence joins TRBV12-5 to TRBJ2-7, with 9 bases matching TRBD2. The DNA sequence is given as TGTGCTAGTGGTGTGGCGGGGGGGCTTTACGAGCAGTACTTC. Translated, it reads CASGVAGGLYEQYF.